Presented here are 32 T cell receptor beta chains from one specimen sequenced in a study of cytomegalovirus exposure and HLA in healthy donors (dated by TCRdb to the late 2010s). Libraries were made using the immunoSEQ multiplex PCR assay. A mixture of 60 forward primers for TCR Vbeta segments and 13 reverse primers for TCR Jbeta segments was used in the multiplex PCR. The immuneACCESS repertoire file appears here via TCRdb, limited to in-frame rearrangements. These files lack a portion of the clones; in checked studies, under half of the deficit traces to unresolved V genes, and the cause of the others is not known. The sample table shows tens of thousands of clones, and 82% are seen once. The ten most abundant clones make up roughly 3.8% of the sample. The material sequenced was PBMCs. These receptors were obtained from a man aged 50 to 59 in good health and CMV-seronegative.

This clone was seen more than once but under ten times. CDR3 sequence (DNA): TGTGCCAGCAGTTTATATACAGGGCACACTGAAGCTTTCTTT. Protein: CASSLYTGHTEAFF. J is TRBJ1-1 and V is TRBV28; possibly TRBD1 for D (6 bases). Germline V gene sequence: CDR1 MDHEN, CDR2 SYDVKM. V gave up 1 base and J gave up 3 bases, with 9 bases separating them. The CDR3 is made up of 14 amino acids. Complete variable domain (other parts from reference TRBV28 and TRBJ1-1): DVKVTQSSRYLVKRTGEKVFLECVQDMDHENMFWYRQDPGLGLRLIYFSYDVKMKEKGDIPEGYSVSREKKERFSLILESASTNQTSMYLCASSLYTGHTEAFFGQGTRLTVV.

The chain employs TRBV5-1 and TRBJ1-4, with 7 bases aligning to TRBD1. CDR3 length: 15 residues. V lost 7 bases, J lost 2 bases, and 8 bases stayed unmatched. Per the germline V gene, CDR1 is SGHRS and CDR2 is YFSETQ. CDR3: CASRRAGGTNEKLFF. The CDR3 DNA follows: TGCGCCAGCCGTCGTGCAGGGGGGACTAATGAAAAACTGTTTTTT.

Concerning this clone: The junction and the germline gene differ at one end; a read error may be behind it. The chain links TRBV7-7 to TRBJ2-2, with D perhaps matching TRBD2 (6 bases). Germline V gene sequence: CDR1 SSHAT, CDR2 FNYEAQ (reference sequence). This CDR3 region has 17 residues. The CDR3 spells CASSLGRSSGNTGELFF. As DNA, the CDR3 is TGTGCTAGCAGCTTAGGGAGGAGTAGCGGCAACACCGGGGAGCTGTTTTTT.

The CDR3, as DNA: TGTGCCAGCTCACCGGGACAGGGGGCGTTAGGAAATGAGCAGTTCTTC. It codes for CASSPGQGALGNEQFF. The chain joins TRBV18 to TRBJ2-1; 12 nucleotides match TRBD1. Germline CDR1 and CDR2: KGHSH and LQKENI. V shed 3 bases and J 7 bases; nucleotides not matched to a gene: 7. The CDR3 is made up of 16 amino acids.

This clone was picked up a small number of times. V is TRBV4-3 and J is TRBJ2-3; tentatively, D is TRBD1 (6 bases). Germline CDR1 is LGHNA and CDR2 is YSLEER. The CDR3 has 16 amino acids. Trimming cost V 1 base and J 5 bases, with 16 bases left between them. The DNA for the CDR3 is TGCGCCAGCAGCCAAGCTGCCACTCCCAGGGGAGATACGCAGTATTTT. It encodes CASSQAATPRGDTQYF.

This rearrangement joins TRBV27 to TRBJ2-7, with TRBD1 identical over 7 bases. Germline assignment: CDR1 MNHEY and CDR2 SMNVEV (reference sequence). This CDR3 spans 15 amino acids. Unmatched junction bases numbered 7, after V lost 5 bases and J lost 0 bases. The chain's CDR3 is CASSVSGTASYEQYF. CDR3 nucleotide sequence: TGTGCCAGCAGTGTCTCCGGGACAGCCTCCTACGAGCAGTACTTC.

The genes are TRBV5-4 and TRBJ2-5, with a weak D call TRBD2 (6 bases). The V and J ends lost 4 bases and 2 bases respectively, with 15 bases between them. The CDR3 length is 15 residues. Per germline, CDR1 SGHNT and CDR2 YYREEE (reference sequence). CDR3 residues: CASSRGGQQQETQYF. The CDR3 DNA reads TGTGCCAGCAGCCGAGGAGGGCAGCAACAAGAGACCCAGTACTTC. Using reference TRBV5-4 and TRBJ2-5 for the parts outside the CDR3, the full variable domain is ETGVTQSPTHLIKTRGQQVTLRCSSQSGHNTVSWYQQALGQGPQFIFQYYREEENGRGNFPPRFSGLQFPNYSSELNVNALELDDSALYLCASSRGGQQQETQYFGPGTRLLVL.

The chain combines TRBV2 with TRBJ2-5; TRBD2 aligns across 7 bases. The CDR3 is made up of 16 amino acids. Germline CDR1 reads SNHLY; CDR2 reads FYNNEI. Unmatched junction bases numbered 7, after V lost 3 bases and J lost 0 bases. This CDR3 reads CASSETRAGYQETQYF. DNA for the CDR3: TGTGCCAGCAGTGAGACCCGAGCGGGGTACCAAGAGACCCAGTACTTC.

CDR3 residues: CASSPDRGMNTEAFF. As DNA, the CDR3 is TGTGCCAGCAGCCCGGACAGGGGGATGAACACTGAAGCTTTCTTT. The J gene is TRBJ1-1, the V gene TRBV11-2, with TRBD1 matching 10 bases. CDR3 length: 15 amino acids. J lost 0 bases, V lost 5 bases, and 3 bases had no gene match. Per the germline V gene, CDR1 is SGHAT and CDR2 is FQNNGV.

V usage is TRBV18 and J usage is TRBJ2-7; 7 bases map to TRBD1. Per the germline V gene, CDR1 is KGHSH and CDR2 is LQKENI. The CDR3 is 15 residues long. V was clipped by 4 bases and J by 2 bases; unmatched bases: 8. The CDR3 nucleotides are TGTGCCAGCTCACAAGCCGGGACAGAGCCCTACGAGCAGTACTTC. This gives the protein CASSQAGTEPYEQYF.

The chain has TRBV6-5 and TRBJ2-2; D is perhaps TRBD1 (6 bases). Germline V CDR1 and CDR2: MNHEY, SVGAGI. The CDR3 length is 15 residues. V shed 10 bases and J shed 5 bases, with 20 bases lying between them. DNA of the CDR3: TGTGCCACCAGGGCAGCGATAAGGGGGACCGGGGAGCTGTTTTTT. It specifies CATRAAIRGTGELFF.

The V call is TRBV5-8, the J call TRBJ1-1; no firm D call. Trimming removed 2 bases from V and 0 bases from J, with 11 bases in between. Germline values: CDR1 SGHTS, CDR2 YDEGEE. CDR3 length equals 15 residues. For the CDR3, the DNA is TGTGCCAGCAGCTTTACCCCAACAGTGAACACTGAAGCTTTCTTT. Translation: CASSFTPTVNTEAFF.

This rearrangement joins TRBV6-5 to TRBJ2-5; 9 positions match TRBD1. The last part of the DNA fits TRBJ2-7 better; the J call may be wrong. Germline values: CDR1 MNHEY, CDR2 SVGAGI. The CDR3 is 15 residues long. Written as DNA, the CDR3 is TGTGCCAGCAGTTACTCTGGGACAGGGATCTACGAGCAGTACTTC. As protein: CASSYSGTGIYEQYF.

CDR3 in DNA: TGTGCCAGCAGCTCGGCGAGAGGGACCTACGAGCAGTACTTC. Amino acids: CASSSARGTYEQYF. This sequence joins TRBV6-5 and TRBJ2-7; D perhaps matches TRBD2 (5 bases). Looked up from germline, CDR1 is MNHEY and CDR2 is SVGAGI. CDR3 length equals 14 residues. Trimming pared 6 bases from V and 2 bases from J, leaving 14 bases between.

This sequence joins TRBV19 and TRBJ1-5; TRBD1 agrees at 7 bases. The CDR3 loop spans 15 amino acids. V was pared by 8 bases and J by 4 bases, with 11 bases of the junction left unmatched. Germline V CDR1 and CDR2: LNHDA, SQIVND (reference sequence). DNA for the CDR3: TGTGCCAGTCGCCTGACATTACAGGGGAATCAGCCCCAGCATTTT. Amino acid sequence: CASRLTLQGNQPQHF.

In DNA, the CDR3 is TGTGCCAGCAGCGTAGGGGGGGGAGGGAGCTCCTACGAGCAGTACTTC. It translates to CASSVGGGGSSYEQYF. The J gene is TRBJ2-7, the V gene TRBV9, with TRBD2 matching 7 bases. V lost 0 bases to trimming and J lost 0 bases; unmatched junction nucleotides: 6. Germline loops: CDR1 SGDLS, CDR2 YYNGEE. This CDR3 comprises 16 residues.

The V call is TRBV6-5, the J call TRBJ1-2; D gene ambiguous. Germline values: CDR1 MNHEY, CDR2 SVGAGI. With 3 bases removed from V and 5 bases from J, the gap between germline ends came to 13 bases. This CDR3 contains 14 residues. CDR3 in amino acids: CASSYRGIGYGYTF. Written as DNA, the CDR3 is TGTGCCAGCAGTTATCGAGGCATCGGATATGGCTACACCTTC.

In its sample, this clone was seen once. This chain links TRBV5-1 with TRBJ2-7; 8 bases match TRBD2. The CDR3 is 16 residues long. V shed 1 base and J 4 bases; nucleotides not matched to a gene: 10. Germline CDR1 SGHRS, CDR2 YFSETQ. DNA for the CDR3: TGCGCCAGCAGCTTGTATGAGTTGGCGGGAGGTTACGAGCAGTACTTC. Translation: CASSLYELAGGYEQYF.

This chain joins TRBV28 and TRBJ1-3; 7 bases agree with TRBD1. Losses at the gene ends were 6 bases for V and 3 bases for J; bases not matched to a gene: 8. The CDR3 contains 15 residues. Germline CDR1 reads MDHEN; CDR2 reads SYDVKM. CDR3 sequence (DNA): TGTGCCAGCAGGGTAGGGGGCGCGTATGGAAACACCATATATTTT. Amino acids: CASRVGGAYGNTIYF.

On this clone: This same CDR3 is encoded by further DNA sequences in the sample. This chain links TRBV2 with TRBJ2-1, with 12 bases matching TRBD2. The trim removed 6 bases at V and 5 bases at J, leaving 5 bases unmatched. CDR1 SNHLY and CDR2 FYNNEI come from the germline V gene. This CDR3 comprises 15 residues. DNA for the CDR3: TGTGCCAGCAGAGCTCTAGCGGGAGGGGACAATGAGCAGTTCTTC. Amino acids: CASRALAGGDNEQFF.

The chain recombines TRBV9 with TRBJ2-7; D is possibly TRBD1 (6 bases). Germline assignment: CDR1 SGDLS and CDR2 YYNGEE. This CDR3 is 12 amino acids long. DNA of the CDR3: TGTGACAGGGCGGGTGAGTTCTACGAGCAGTACTTC. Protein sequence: CDRAGEFYEQYF.

The DNA for the CDR3 is TGTGCCAGCAGCGGGGGTCGGACTAGCGGCACCTACAATGAGCAGTTCTTC. This encodes CASSGGRTSGTYNEQFF. This sequence joins TRBV7-9 and TRBJ2-1, with TRBD2 matching over 10 bases. V gave up 5 bases and J gave up 2 bases; unmatched junction bases: 9. This CDR3 is built from 17 residues. Germline assignment: CDR1 SEHNR and CDR2 FQNEAQ (reference sequence).

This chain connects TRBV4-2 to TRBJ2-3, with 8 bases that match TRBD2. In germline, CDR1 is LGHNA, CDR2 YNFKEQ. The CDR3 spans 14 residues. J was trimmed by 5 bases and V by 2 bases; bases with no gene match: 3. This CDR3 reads CASSQFGTRDTQYF. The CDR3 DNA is TGTGCCAGCAGCCAATTCGGGACTAGAGATACGCAGTATTTT.

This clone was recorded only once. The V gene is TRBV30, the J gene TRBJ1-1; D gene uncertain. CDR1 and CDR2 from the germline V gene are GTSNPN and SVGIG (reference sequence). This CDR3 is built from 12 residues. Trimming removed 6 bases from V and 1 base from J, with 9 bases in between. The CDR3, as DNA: TGTGCCTGCGCGAAAAGGAACACTGAAGCTTTCTTT. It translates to CACAKRNTEAFF.

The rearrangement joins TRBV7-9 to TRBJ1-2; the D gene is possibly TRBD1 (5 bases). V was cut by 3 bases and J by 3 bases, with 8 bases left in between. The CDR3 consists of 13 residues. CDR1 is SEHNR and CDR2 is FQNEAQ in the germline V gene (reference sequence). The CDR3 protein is CASSFDSDYGYTF. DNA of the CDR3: TGTGCCAGCAGCTTCGACAGTGACTATGGCTACACCTTC.

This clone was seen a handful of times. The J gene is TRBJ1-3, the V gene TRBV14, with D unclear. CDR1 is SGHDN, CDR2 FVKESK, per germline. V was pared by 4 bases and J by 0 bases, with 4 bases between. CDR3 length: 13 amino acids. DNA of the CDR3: TGTGCCAGCAGCCCGAGCTCTGGAAACACCATATATTTT. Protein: CASSPSSGNTIYF.

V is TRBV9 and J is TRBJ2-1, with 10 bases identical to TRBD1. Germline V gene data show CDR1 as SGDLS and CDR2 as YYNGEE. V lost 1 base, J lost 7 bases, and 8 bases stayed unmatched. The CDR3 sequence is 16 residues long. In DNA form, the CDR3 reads TGTGCCAGCAGCGTATCTGGGACAGGGGACCAGAATGAGCAGTTCTTC. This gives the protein CASSVSGTGDQNEQFF.

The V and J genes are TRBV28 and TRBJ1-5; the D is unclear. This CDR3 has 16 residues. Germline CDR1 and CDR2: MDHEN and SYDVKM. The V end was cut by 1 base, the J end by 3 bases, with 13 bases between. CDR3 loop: CASSLLAGDNNQPQHF. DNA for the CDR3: TGTGCCAGCAGTTTATTGGCAGGCGACAACAATCAGCCCCAGCATTTT.

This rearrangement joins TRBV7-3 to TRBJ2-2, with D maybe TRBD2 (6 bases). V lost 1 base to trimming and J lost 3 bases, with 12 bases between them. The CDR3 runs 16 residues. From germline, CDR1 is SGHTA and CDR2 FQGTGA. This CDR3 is CASSLRVADYTGELFF. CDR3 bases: TGTGCCAGCAGCTTAAGGGTAGCGGACTACACCGGGGAGCTGTTTTTT.

The CDR3 region has the DNA TGTGCCAGCAGTTTTGGGTTGGGACTAAGCACCGGGGAGCTGTTTTTT. It is translated as CASSFGLGLSTGELFF. This chain links TRBV28 with TRBJ2-2; 7 positions match TRBD2. The CDR3 extends over 16 amino acids. The ends lost 3 bases at V and 4 bases at J; junction bases unmatched: 8. The germline gives CDR1 MDHEN, CDR2 SYDVKM.

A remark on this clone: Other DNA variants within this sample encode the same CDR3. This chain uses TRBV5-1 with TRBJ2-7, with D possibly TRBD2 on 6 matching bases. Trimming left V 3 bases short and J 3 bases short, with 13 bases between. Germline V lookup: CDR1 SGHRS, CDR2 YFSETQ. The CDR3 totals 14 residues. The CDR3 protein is CASSSGGSYYEQYF. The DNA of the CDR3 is TGCGCCAGCAGCTCTGGAGGGAGTTACTACGAGCAGTACTTC.

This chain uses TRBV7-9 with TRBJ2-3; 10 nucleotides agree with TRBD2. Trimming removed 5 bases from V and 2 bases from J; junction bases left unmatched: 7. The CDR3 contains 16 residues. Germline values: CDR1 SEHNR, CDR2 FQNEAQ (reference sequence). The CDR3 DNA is TGTGCCAGCAGCACCTATGGGACTAGCGTCACAGATACGCAGTATTTT. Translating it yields CASSTYGTSVTDTQYF.